These 28 T cell receptor beta chains share one sample of origin, sequenced in a study of OX40 agonist ivuxolimab in advanced cancers. The data were produced by immunoSEQ multiplex PCR, yet TCRdb's version contains in-frame clones alone and is incomplete. The sample records 30,000 to 40,000 clones, more than 80% being singletons. The specimen comprised CD4+ or CD8+ T cells sorted from blood, sampled in a trial of the OX40 agonist ivuxolimab. The receptors were gathered from an adult with an advanced solid tumor such as melanoma, head and neck, liver or kidney cancer.

The rearrangement joins TRBV19 to TRBJ2-1; D is possibly TRBD1 or TRBD2 (6 bases each). V lost 3 bases to trimming and J lost 6 bases, with 15 bases between them. Germline V gene data show CDR1 as LNHDA and CDR2 as SQIVND (reference sequence). CDR3 size: 15 residues. The CDR3 DNA reads TGTGCCAGTAGTATTACAGGAGGGGGTGGCAATGAGCAGTTCTTC. The encoded protein is CASSITGGGGNEQFF.

V usage is TRBV19 and J usage is TRBJ2-5; 11 nucleotides line up with TRBD1. There are 16 residues in the CDR3. CDR1 LNHDA and CDR2 SQIVND come from the germline V gene (reference sequence). V was clipped by 4 bases and J by 7 bases; unmatched bases: 11. The CDR3 reads CASSTGRTGGGGTQYF. CDR3 nucleotides: TGTGCCAGTAGTACAGGGAGGACAGGGGGCGGGGGGACCCAGTACTTC.

The V call is TRBV28, the J call TRBJ2-7, with D tentatively TRBD1 (6 bases). CDR1 and CDR2 (germline): MDHEN, SYDVKM. This CDR3 is 14 amino acids long. The V end was cut by 10 bases, the J end by 2 bases, with 18 bases between. As DNA, the CDR3 is TGTGCCACCTCGGACAGCCCAAGCGCCTACGAGCAGTACTTC. Amino acid sequence: CATSDSPSAYEQYF.

The chain couples TRBV19 to TRBJ2-2, with 7 bases that match TRBD1. The V segment lost 7 bases and the J segment 4 bases; nucleotides outside the gene matches: 6. Germline V gene data show CDR1 as LNHDA and CDR2 as SQIVND (reference sequence). The CDR3 runs 14 residues. CDR3 DNA sequence: TGTGCCAGTACTCAGGACAGGCTCACCGGGGAGCTGTTTTTT. It codes for CASTQDRLTGELFF.

V and J are TRBV27 and TRBJ2-1; 8 bases match TRBD2. V lost 0 bases, J lost 4 bases, and 2 bases stayed unmatched. CDR3 size: 15 residues. In germline, CDR1 is MNHEY, CDR2 SMNVEV (reference sequence). The CDR3 region has the DNA TGTGCCAGCAGTTTATCAGCGGGAGTTTACAATGAGCAGTTCTTC. Translating gives CASSLSAGVYNEQFF.

This clone turned up a few times. The chain joins TRBV4-3 to TRBJ1-1; possibly TRBD1 for D (5 bases). The CDR3 has 16 amino acids. Germline V gene lookup returns CDR1 LGHNA and CDR2 YSLEER. With 0 bases removed from V and 0 bases from J, the gap between germline ends came to 11 bases. This chain's CDR3 is CASSQDWGILNTEAFF. Here the CDR3 DNA reads TGCGCCAGCAGCCAAGATTGGGGCATTTTGAACACTGAAGCTTTCTTT.

The V gene is TRBV6-1, the J gene TRBJ1-1; D is perhaps TRBD1 (5 bases). CDR1 is MNHNS, CDR2 SASEGT, per germline. This CDR3 is built from 13 residues. Trimming cost V 7 bases and J 1 base, with 10 bases left between them. Here the CDR3 DNA reads TGTGCCAGCACTTTACAGGAGAACACTGAAGCTTTCTTT. The encoded protein is CASTLQENTEAFF.

V and J are TRBV4-1 and TRBJ2-3; D call uncertain. The V gene's germline CDR1 is MGHRA and CDR2 YSYEKL. V lost 4 bases, J lost 2 bases, and 7 bases lay in between. The CDR3 is made up of 13 amino acids. DNA of the CDR3: TGCGCCAGCAGCCCGGGTCCCACAGATACGCAGTATTTT. This translates into CASSPGPTDTQYF.

The rearrangement uses TRBV5-6 and TRBJ2-1; D is uncertain. There are 12 residues in the CDR3. Trimming cost V 6 bases and J 6 bases, with 10 bases left between them. Germline V lookup: CDR1 SGHDT, CDR2 YYEEEE. The CDR3 DNA sequence: TGTGCCAGCATAGCAATGGGCAATGAGCAGTTCTTC. This gives the protein CASIAMGNEQFF.

The chain carries TRBV5-5 and TRBJ1-3, with D perhaps matching TRBD1 (6 bases). Germline loops: CDR1 SGHKS, CDR2 YYEKEE (reference sequence). V shed 0 bases and J shed 3 bases, with 7 bases lying between them. CDR3 length: 14 amino acids. The CDR3 is CASSLGQVGNTIYF. CDR3 DNA sequence: TGTGCCAGCAGCTTGGGACAGGTTGGAAACACCATATATTTT.

The V gene is TRBV5-6, the J gene TRBJ2-5; either TRBD1 or TRBD2 may supply D (5 bases each). With 0 bases removed from V and 4 bases from J, the gap between germline ends came to 10 bases. Germline CDR1 SGHDT, CDR2 YYEEEE. The CDR3 length is 14 residues. This CDR3 is CASSLVAGTETQYF. CDR3 bases: TGTGCCAGCAGCTTGGTTGCAGGGACAGAGACCCAGTACTTC. The full variable domain, in which reference TRBV5-6 and TRBJ2-5 provide the parts outside the CDR3, is DAGVTQSPTHLIKTRGQQVTLRCSPKSGHDTVSWYQQALGQGPQFIFQYYEEEERQRGNFPDRFSGHQFPNYSSELNVNALLLGDSALYLCASSLVAGTETQYFGPGTRLLVL.

CDR3 region: CASSPGGFQPQHF. Written as DNA, the CDR3 is TGCGCCAGCAGTCCAGGGGGTTTTCAGCCCCAGCATTTT. The rearrangement uses TRBV10-1 and TRBJ1-5; 7 bases are a match to TRBD1. The V segment lost 5 bases and the J segment 6 bases; nucleotides outside the gene matches: 4. The CDR3 contains 13 residues. Germline V gives CDR1 WNHNN, CDR2 SYGVQD (reference sequence).

The chain recombines TRBV7-3 with TRBJ2-1; the D gene is possibly TRBD1 (6 bases). The CDR3 runs to 15 residues. CDR1 is SGHTA, CDR2 FQGTGA, per germline. The V and J ends lost 5 bases and 7 bases respectively, with 18 bases between them. CDR3 bases: TGTGCCAGCAGCCTCGCAGCAGGGGCGTTAAATGAGCAGTTCTTC. This codes for CASSLAAGALNEQFF.

This clone was seen a single time. V and J are TRBV20-1 and TRBJ2-7, with a possible D match to TRBD1 (6 bases). Trimming took off 7 bases at V and 2 bases at J, with 9 bases between the two ends. In germline, CDR1 is DFQATT, CDR2 SNEGSKA (reference sequence). The CDR3 runs 11 residues. The DNA for the CDR3 is TGCAGTGGGCAGGGGACCTACGAGCAGTACTTC. It translates to CSGQGTYEQYF.

The rearrangement uses TRBV6-5 and TRBJ2-1; TRBD1 aligns across 7 bases. From germline, CDR1 is MNHEY and CDR2 SVGAGI. This CDR3 comprises 14 residues. V dropped 0 bases and J dropped 10; count of bases not matched to a gene: 6. The CDR3 coding sequence is TGTGCCAGCAGTTACTCTCAACCGGGACAGGAGCAGTTCTTC. It specifies CASSYSQPGQEQFF.

The chain uses TRBV6-6 and TRBJ2-1; 8 bases agree with TRBD2. The ends lost 5 bases at V and 7 bases at J; junction bases unmatched: 7. The CDR3 covers 14 residues. Germline V CDR1 and CDR2: MNHNY, SVGAGI (reference sequence). The CDR3 nucleotides are TGTGCCAGCAGTCAGGGACTAGAGTTGAATGAGCAGTTCTTC. This gives the protein CASSQGLELNEQFF.

The table lists this clone with a few counts. The chain is built from TRBV4-2 and TRBJ2-4, with D possibly TRBD2 on 6 matching bases. Trimming cost V 1 base and J 7 bases, with 20 bases left between them. Germline V lookup: CDR1 LGHNA, CDR2 YNFKEQ. CDR3 length: 17 residues. The CDR3 DNA sequence: TGTGCCAGCAGCCAAGCCCAAGCGGGCACCCTCAGGAACATTCAGTACTTC. Translating gives CASSQAQAGTLRNIQYF.

The V call is TRBV6-6, the J call TRBJ2-7; TRBD1 matches 10 bases. With V trimmed by 8 bases and J by 5 bases, 3 bases remained unmatched. Germline lookup yields CDR1 MNHNY and CDR2 SVGAGI (reference sequence). The CDR3 totals 12 residues. The CDR3 protein is CASRQGANEQYF. The CDR3 region has the DNA TGTGCCAGCCGACAGGGGGCGAACGAGCAGTACTTC.

The chain carries TRBV4-3 and TRBJ2-7; 8 positions agree with TRBD1. The CDR3 extends over 14 amino acids. Germline loops: CDR1 LGHNA, CDR2 YSLEER. Trimming at V came to 3 bases and at J to 3 bases, leaving 4 bases not matched to a gene. The CDR3 DNA is TGCGCCAGCAGCCACTCACAGGGGGGCTACGAGCAGTACTTC. This encodes CASSHSQGGYEQYF.

This clone was detected only a few times. The chain has TRBV28 and TRBJ1-6, with 9 bases aligning to TRBD1. The trim removed 3 bases at V and 18 bases at J, leaving 6 bases unmatched. The CDR3 loop spans 12 amino acids. Germline V gives CDR1 MDHEN, CDR2 SYDVKM. Written as DNA, the CDR3 is TGTGCCAGCAGTTTGGGGGGGACAGGGCCCCACTTT. Encoded protein: CASSLGGTGPHF.

The chain uses TRBV5-1 and TRBJ1-4; no definite D call. The germline V gene encodes CDR1 SGHRS and CDR2 YFSETQ. This CDR3 is built from 14 residues. The V end was cut by 0 bases, the J end by 8 bases, with 11 bases between. CDR3 protein: CASSLDTAAEKLFF. The DNA for the CDR3 is TGCGCCAGCAGCTTGGACACGGCGGCCGAAAAACTGTTTTTT.

CDR3 sequence (DNA): TGTGCCAGCAGTGGCCTGCGGGACCCATCCTACGAGCAGTACTTC. Protein sequence: CASSGLRDPSYEQYF. V gene TRBV2 combines with J gene TRBJ2-7; the D gene is possibly TRBD2 (6 bases). The V and J ends lost 4 bases and 1 base respectively, with 14 bases between them. CDR3 length equals 15 residues. From germline, CDR1 is SNHLY and CDR2 FYNNEI.

The genes are TRBV7-3 and TRBJ2-3; TRBD2 might be the D (5 bases). Germline V gene data show CDR1 as SGHTA and CDR2 as FQGTGA. This CDR3 has 16 amino acids. V was trimmed by 2 bases and J by 4 bases, leaving 16 bases between them. The CDR3 sequence: CASSLQAEVPPDTQYF. CDR3 DNA sequence: TGTGCCAGCAGCTTACAGGCGGAGGTGCCCCCAGATACGCAGTATTTT.

The sample holds one count of this clone. The rearrangement links TRBV19 to TRBJ2-7, with TRBD1 matching over 8 bases. V trimming: 3 bases; J trimming: 6 bases; junction bases outside the gene matches: 10. CDR1 is LNHDA, CDR2 SQIVND, per germline (reference sequence). The CDR3 has 15 amino acids. The CDR3 nucleotides are TGTGCCAGTAGTATTCAGACAGGGGCTCCTTCCGAGCAGTACTTC. This codes for CASSIQTGAPSEQYF.

The J gene is TRBJ1-6, the V gene TRBV5-1; D possibly corresponds to TRBD1 (6 bases). The germline gives CDR1 SGHRS, CDR2 YFSETQ. Trimming stripped 1 base from V and 10 bases from J, with 15 bases between. The CDR3 contains 15 residues. The CDR3 loop reads CASSLSGGVESPLHF. CDR3 bases: TGCGCCAGCAGCTTGTCGGGGGGCGTAGAGTCACCCCTCCACTTT. Drawing the rest from reference TRBV5-1 and TRBJ1-6, the complete variable domain is KAGVTQTPRYLIKTRGQQVTLSCSPISGHRSVSWYQQTPGQGLQFLFEYFSETQRNKGNFPGRFSGRQFSNSRSEMNVSTLELGDSALYLCASSLSGGVESPLHFGNGTRLTVT.

This clone was detected once. This sequence joins TRBV11-2 and TRBJ2-3, with a weak D call TRBD2 (6 bases). Germline CDR1 is SGHAT and CDR2 is FQNNGV. This CDR3 region has 14 residues. Deletions cut 3 bases from V and 4 bases from J, with 11 bases between. The CDR3: CASSFGGSADTQYF. CDR3 DNA: TGTGCCAGCAGCTTCGGGGGTTCAGCAGATACGCAGTATTTT.

V gene TRBV27 combines with J gene TRBJ1-5; D is uncertain. CDR1 and CDR2 from the germline V gene are MNHEY and SMNVEV (reference sequence). This CDR3 is built from 13 residues. The ends were cut back, 7 bases at V and 0 bases at J, with 7 bases in the middle. The CDR3 DNA reads TGTGCCAGCACGTCGGGTAGCAATCAGCCCCAGCATTTT. Protein: CASTSGSNQPQHF.

CDR3 sequence: CASSPARASEAFF. Written as DNA, the CDR3 is TGTGCCAGCAGTCCCGCCCGGGCCAGTGAAGCTTTCTTT. This sequence joins TRBV27 and TRBJ1-1; D gene unclear. The CDR3 has 13 amino acids. From germline, CDR1 is MNHEY and CDR2 SMNVEV (reference sequence). Trimming took 5 bases from V and 7 from J, leaving 14 bases between them.